The present entry profiles one TCR beta chain with its context. Its antigen remains unknown. This CDR3 is built from 16 residues. The V and J ends lost 8 bases and 3 bases respectively, with 19 bases between them. Per the germline V gene, CDR1 is MDHEN and CDR2 is SYDVKM. Second-dose intervals near 4 or 12 weeks were combined. Assay used: immunoSEQ multiplex PCR; TCRdb lists only in-frame clones, some missing. The sample includes about 130,000 clones, just under 95% of them seen just once. This sample stems from a study of T cell responses to AZD1222 COVID-19 vaccine. Study-wide points: Two AZD1222 administrations were followed by greater Spike-specific TCR breadth and depth. Seropositive AZD1222 recipients at baseline numbered only five to seven. Donors were chiefly white British, with a greater number of females, and clonal diversity was perhaps underestimated.

The TCR originated in an adult who received the AZD1222 COVID-19 vaccine. Specimen: peripheral blood, collected 28 days after the second AZD1222 dose. The chain links TRBV28 to TRBJ2-2, with a possible D match to TRBD1 (6 bases). CDR3 sequence reads: CASRSWDISYTGELFF. The CDR3 bases are TGTGCCAGCCGAAGCTGGGACATCAGCTACACCGGGGAGCTGTTTTTT.